This T cell receptor beta chain appears in the sequencing data of a study of blood T cell repertoires in COVID-19. Looking at the study overall: Acute and convalescent COVID-19 samples came from the United States, Italy and Spain.

As originally analysed: Quantification of nucleated cells was approximated via reference gene primer amplification. Using immunoSEQ multiplex PCR, the repertoire was profiled, and TCRdb retains in-frame clones only, with some absent. V and J calls and clone size are copied from that table; D and trimming were computed from the DNA. The sample records almost 300,000 clones, roughly 86% being singletons. Patients from Seattle were sampled longitudinally, starting during active infection. This clone has only a few counts. The length of the CDR3 is 17 residues. Germline values: CDR1 KGHSH, CDR2 LQKENI. V lost 2 bases, J lost 0 bases, and 14 bases lay in between.

The sequenced sample consisted of peripheral blood. This chain uses TRBV18 with TRBJ1-3, with a possible D match to TRBD1 (5 bases). The clonotype was recovered from a woman aged 25-40 years with COVID-19, enrolled during active disease. The CDR3 sequence: CASSPRGHDSSGNTIYF. CDR3 coding DNA: TGTGCCAGCTCACCAAGAGGTCACGACAGCTCTGGAAACACCATATATTTT. Full variable domain (missing parts from reference TRBV18 and TRBJ1-3): NAGVMQNPRHLVRRRGQEARLRCSPMKGHSHVYWYRQLPEEGLKFMVYLQKENIIDESGMPKERFSAEFPKEGPSILRIQQVVRGDSAAYFCASSPRGHDSSGNTIYFGEGSWLTVV.